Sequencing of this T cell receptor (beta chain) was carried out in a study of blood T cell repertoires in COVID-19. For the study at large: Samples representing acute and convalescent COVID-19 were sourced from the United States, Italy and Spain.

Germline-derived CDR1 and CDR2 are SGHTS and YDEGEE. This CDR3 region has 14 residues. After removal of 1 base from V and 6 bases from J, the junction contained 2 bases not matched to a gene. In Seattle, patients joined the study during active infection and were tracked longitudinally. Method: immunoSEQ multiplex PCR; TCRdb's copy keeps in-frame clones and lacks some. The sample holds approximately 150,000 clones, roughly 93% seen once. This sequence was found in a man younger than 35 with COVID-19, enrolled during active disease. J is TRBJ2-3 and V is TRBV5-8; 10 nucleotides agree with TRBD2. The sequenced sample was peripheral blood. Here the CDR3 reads CASSLTSGVDTQYF. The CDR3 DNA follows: TGTGCCAGCAGCTTGACTAGCGGGGTCGATACGCAGTATTTT.